The sequence of this T cell receptor beta chain was determined in a study of shared clonotypes between healthy human individuals. Study-wide findings and caveats: Estimated richness was generally greater in naive than memory subsets.

Of note for this clone: Its antigen is not known.

Naive CD8 isolation took CD45RO-negative cells positively selected for CCR7 and excluded terminally differentiated effector memory CD45RA+ cells. Repertoires were generated with immunoSEQ multiplex PCR, while TCRdb's copy carries only in-frame clones and drops some. Of some 2,100,000 clones in the sample, more than 85% were seen once. The sequencing sample was made of naive CD8+ T cells from PBMCs. The TCR sequence derives from a man between 18 and 29 years old in good health. Some clones in this sample may be carry-over from other donors' samples.

The DNA of the CDR3 is TGTGCCAGCAGGTTTGCCAATCAGCCCCAGCATTTT. It specifies CASRFANQPQHF. The J gene is TRBJ1-5, the V gene TRBV28; unclear D gene. The CDR3 loop spans 12 amino acids. V lost 6 bases and J 3 bases, leaving 6 bases between the germline ends. Germline lookup yields CDR1 MDHEN and CDR2 SYDVKM.